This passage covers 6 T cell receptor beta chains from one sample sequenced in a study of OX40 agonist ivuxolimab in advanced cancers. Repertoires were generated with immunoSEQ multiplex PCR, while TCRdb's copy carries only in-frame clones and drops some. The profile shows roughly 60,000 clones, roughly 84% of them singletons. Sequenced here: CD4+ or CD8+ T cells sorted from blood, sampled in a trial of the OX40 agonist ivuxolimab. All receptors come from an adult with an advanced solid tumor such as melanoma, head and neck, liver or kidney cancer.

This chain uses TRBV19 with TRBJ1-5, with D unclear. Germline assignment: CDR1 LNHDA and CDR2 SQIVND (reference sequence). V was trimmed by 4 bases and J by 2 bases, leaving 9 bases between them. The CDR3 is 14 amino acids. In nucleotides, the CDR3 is TGTGCCAGTAGTACTGGTCAAGGCAATCAGCCCCAGCATTTT. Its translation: CASSTGQGNQPQHF.

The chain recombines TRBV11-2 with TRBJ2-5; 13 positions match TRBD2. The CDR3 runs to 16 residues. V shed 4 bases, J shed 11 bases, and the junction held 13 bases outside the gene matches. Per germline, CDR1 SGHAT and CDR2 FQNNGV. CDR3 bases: TGTGCCAGCAGCTACCCCGGACTAGCGGGAGTTAGGGAGCAGTACTTC. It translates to CASSYPGLAGVREQYF.

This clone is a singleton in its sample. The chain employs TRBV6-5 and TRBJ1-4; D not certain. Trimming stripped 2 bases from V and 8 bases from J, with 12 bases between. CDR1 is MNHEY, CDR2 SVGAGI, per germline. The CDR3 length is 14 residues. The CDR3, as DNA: TGTGCCAGCAGTTACCGAACAGATGGGGAAAAACTGTTTTTT. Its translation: CASSYRTDGEKLFF.

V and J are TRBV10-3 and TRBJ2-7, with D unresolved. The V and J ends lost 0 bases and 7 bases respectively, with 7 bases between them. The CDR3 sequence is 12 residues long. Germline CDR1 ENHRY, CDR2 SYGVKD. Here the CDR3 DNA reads TGTGCCATCAGTGAGTCGTCGGTAGAGCAGTACTTC. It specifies CAISESSVEQYF.

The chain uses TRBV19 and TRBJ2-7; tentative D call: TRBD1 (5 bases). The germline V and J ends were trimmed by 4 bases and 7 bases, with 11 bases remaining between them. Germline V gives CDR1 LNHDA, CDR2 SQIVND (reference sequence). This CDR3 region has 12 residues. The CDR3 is CASSTGFGEQYF. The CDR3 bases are TGTGCCAGTAGTACAGGGTTCGGGGAGCAGTACTTC.

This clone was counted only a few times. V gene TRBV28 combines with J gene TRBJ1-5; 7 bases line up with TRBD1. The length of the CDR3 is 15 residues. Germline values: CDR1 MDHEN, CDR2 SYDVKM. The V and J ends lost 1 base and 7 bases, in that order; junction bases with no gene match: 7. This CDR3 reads CASSLFSGGNQPQHF. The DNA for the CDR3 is TGTGCCAGCAGTTTATTTTCAGGGGGAAACCAGCCCCAGCATTTT.